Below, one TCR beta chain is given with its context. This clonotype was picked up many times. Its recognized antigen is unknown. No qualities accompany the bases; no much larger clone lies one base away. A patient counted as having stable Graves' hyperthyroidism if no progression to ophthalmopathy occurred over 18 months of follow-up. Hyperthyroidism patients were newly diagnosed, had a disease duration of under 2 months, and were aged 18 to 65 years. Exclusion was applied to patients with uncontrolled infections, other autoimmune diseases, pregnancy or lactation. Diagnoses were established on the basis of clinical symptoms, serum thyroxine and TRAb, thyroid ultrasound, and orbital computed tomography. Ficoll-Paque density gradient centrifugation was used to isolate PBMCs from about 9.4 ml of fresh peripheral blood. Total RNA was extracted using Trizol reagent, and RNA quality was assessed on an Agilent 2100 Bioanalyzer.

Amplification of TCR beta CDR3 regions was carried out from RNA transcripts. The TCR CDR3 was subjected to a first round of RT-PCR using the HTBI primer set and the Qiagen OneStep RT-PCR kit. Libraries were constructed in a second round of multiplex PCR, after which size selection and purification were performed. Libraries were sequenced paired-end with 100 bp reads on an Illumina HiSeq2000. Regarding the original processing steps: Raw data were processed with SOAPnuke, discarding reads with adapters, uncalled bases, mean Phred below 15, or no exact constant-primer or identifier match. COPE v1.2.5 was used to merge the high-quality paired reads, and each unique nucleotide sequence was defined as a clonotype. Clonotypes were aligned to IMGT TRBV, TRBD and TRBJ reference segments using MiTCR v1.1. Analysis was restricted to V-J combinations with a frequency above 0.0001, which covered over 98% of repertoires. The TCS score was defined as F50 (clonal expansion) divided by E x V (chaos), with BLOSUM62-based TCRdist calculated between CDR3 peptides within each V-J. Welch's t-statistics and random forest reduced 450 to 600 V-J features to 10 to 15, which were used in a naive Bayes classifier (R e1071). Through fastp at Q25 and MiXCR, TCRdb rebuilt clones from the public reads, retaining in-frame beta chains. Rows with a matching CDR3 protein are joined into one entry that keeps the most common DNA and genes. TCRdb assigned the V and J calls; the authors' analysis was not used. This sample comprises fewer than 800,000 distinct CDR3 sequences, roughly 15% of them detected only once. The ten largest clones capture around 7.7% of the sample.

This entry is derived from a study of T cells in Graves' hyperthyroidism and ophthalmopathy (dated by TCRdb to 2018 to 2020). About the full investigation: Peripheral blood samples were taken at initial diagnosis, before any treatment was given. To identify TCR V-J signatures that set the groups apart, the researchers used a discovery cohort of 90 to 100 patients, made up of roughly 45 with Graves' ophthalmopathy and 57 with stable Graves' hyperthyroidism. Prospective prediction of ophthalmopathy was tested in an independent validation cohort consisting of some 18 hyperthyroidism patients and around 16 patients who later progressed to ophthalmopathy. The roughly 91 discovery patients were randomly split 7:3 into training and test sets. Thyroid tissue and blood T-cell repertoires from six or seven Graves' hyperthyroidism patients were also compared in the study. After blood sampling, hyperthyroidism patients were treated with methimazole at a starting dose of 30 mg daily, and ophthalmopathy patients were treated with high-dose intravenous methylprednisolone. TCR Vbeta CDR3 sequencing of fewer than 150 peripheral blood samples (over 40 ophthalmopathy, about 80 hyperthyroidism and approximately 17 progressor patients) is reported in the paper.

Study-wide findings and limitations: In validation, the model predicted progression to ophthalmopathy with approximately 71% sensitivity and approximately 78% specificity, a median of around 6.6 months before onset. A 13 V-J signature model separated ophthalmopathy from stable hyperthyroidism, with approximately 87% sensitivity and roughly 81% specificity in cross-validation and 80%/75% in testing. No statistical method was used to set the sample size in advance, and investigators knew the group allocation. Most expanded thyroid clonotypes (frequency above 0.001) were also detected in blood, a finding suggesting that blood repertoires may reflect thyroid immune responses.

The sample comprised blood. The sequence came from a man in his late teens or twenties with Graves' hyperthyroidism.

The CDR3 loop reads CSASPGRVEAFF. The nucleotide sequence reads TGCAGTGCTAGCCCGGGAAGGGTGGAAGCTTTCTTT. The rearrangement combines TRBV20-1 with TRBJ1-1; the D gene cannot be resolved reliably. CDR1 and CDR2, looked up from the germline V gene (reference sequence), are DFQATT and SNEGSKA. The CDR3 sequence holds 12 residues, the cysteine and phenylalanine included. Just CDR3 DNA is preserved here, 36 bases in frame from base 1. Trimming costs V 3 bases and J 8 bases, and their ends lie 13 bases apart.